The 16 T cell receptor beta chains below all came from one sample that was sequenced in a study of identical twins. Each CDR3 protein gets one entry after TCRdb re-called the 5' RACE reads with MiXCR. This sample has 500,000 to 600,000 distinct CDR3 sequences, with less than 25% found just once. These data were also reused for a study on T cells expressing NK-cell markers.

Sequenced material: CD4+ T cells sorted from blood. These receptors were obtained from a woman in her late teens or twenties in good health.

This chain joins TRBV21-1 and TRBJ1-5; the table calls TRBD1, which could not be checked here. TRBV21-1 is noted as a pseudogene. There are 16 residues in the CDR3. CDR3 nucleotide sequence: TGTGCCAGCAGCAAGGTAGGAACAGGCGTCAATCAGCCCCAGCATTTT. Residues: CASSKVGTGVNQPQHF.

This clonotype was detected many times. J is TRBJ1-2 and V is TRBV6-5; 7 nucleotides align to TRBD1. This CDR3 comprises 13 residues. Trimming cost V 4 bases and J 2 bases; bases outside gene matches: 1. Germline loops: CDR1 MNHEY, CDR2 SVGAGI. The CDR3 sequence is CASSSTGNYGYTF. The DNA of the CDR3 is TGTGCCAGCAGTTCGACAGGGAACTATGGCTACACCTTC.

This clonotype was recorded a few times. The chain couples TRBV20-1 to TRBJ2-3; D uncertain. Per germline, CDR1 DFQATT and CDR2 SNEGSKA (reference sequence). The CDR3 covers 15 residues. V lost 5 bases, J lost 2 bases, and 17 bases lay in between. The CDR3 loop is CSAPDPKRFTDTQYF. CDR3 sequence (DNA): TGCAGTGCTCCAGACCCGAAGAGGTTCACAGATACGCAGTATTTT.

The chain links TRBV20-1 to TRBJ2-5, with a possible D match to TRBD2 (6 bases). The CDR3 loop spans 15 amino acids. CDR1 is DFQATT, CDR2 SNEGSKA, per germline (reference sequence). The CDR3 protein is CRAYSPPEGKETQYF. Here the CDR3 DNA reads TGCAGGGCCTACTCCCCCCCGGAGGGAAAAGAGACCCAGTACTTC.

The chain couples TRBV9 to TRBJ2-5; TRBD2 might be the D (6 bases). The CDR3 runs 16 residues. Germline loops: CDR1 SGDLS, CDR2 YYNGEE. Trimming cost V 0 bases and J 2 bases, with 14 bases left between them. The CDR3, as DNA: TGTGCCAGCAGCGTAGCTCCTTCACGGGAGCAAGAGACCCAGTACTTC. Protein sequence: CASSVAPSREQETQYF.

The chain joins TRBV5-5 to TRBJ2-1; 10 bases align to TRBD2. This CDR3 comprises 17 residues. Trimming cost V 4 bases and J 5 bases; bases outside gene matches: 12. The V gene's germline CDR1 is SGHKS and CDR2 YYEKEE (reference sequence). The CDR3 loop is CASSQPAGTSVHNEQFF. The CDR3 DNA follows: TGTGCCAGCAGCCAGCCGGCGGGGACTAGCGTCCACAATGAGCAGTTCTTC.

This clonotype was counted a few times. This sequence joins TRBV7-8 and TRBJ2-1; D might be TRBD1 (6 bases). The germline gives CDR1 SGHVS, CDR2 FQNEAQ. The CDR3 is 16 amino acids. V was trimmed by 0 bases and J by 3 bases, leaving 12 bases between them. The CDR3 bases are TGTGCCAGCAGCTTAGCAGAGAGGACAGTCTACAATGAGCAGTTCTTC. Residues: CASSLAERTVYNEQFF.

This clonotype was seen many times. The chain joins TRBV7-8 to TRBJ1-6; TRBD1 aligns across 7 bases. Germline V CDR1 and CDR2: SGHVS, FQNEAQ. The CDR3 loop spans 16 amino acids. Germline trimming cut 5 bases from V and 8 bases from J; bases unmatched to any gene: 12. In nucleotides, the CDR3 is TGTGCCAGCAGCGACCGTGGACAGGCGACCCATTCACCCCTCCACTTT. It encodes CASSDRGQATHSPLHF.

This clonotype was seen a handful of times. The chain links TRBV6-5 to TRBJ2-7; 10 bases match TRBD1. The ends lost 6 bases at V and 7 bases at J; junction bases unmatched: 12. The CDR3 runs to 15 residues. From germline, CDR1 is MNHEY and CDR2 SVGAGI. This chain's CDR3 is CASSNSGTGVREQYF. The CDR3 region has the DNA TGTGCCAGCAGCAACTCCGGGACAGGGGTGAGGGAGCAGTACTTC.

The V call is TRBV5-6, the J call TRBJ1-3; 7 nucleotides align to TRBD1. Per germline, CDR1 SGHDT and CDR2 YYEEEE. Trimming took 4 bases from V and 4 from J; bases not matched to a gene: 5. There are 14 residues in the CDR3. CDR3 DNA: TGTGCCAGCAGCGCGGGACAGCTCGGAAACACCATATATTTT. It encodes CASSAGQLGNTIYF.

This clonotype was seen ten or more times. J is TRBJ2-5 and V is TRBV27, with D possibly being TRBD2 (5 bases). CDR3 length equals 13 residues. V shed 6 bases and J shed 2 bases, with 10 bases lying between them. Per germline, CDR1 MNHEY and CDR2 SMNVEV (reference sequence). As DNA, the CDR3 is TGTGCCAGCAGGAGGGCAGTACAAGAGACCCAGTACTTC. Translated, it gives CASRRAVQETQYF.

V is TRBV9 and J is TRBJ1-4; tentatively, D is TRBD1 (5 bases). V was cut by 4 bases and J by 0 bases, with 19 bases left in between. This CDR3 contains 18 residues. Germline-derived CDR1 and CDR2 are SGDLS and YYNGEE. DNA for the CDR3: TGTGCCAGCAGCCCAGGCTGGGGACGATACGCAACTAATGAAAAACTGTTTTTT. This gives the protein CASSPGWGRYATNEKLFF. Full variable domain (remainder filled in from reference TRBV9 and TRBJ1-4): DSGVTQTPKHLITATGQRVTLRCSPRSGDLSVYWYQQSLDQGLQFLIQYYNGEERAKGNILERFSAQQFPDLHSELNLSSLELGDSALYFCASSPGWGRYATNEKLFFGSGTQLSVL.

J is TRBJ2-1 and V is TRBV5-1; no definite D call. V shed 2 bases and J shed 12 bases, with 9 bases lying between them. Germline CDR1 SGHRS, CDR2 YFSETQ. The CDR3 sequence is 11 residues long. CDR3 in amino acids: CASSFGYLQFF. The CDR3 coding sequence is TGCGCCAGCAGCTTCGGTTACCTGCAGTTCTTC. The full variable domain, with the rest looked up from reference TRBV5-1 and TRBJ2-1, is KAGVTQTPRYLIKTRGQQVTLSCSPISGHRSVSWYQQTPGQGLQFLFEYFSETQRNKGNFPGRFSGRQFSNSRSEMNVSTLELGDSALYLCASSFGYLQFFGPGTRLTVL.

To note about this clonotype: A much larger clone lies a single base off, so this may be a read error. J is TRBJ1-2 and V is TRBV6-1, with a weak D call TRBD1 (5 bases). V shed 5 bases and J shed 2 bases, with 9 bases lying between them. The germline V gene has CDR1 MNHNS and CDR2 SASEGT. The CDR3 has 13 residues. The CDR3 region has the DNA TGTGCCAGCAGTCCGACAGAGAACTATGGCTACACCTTC. Protein sequence: CASSPTENYGYTF.

This clonotype was counted ten times or more. This sequence joins TRBV12-3 or TRBV12-4 and TRBJ1-5; 7 nucleotides agree with TRBD1. CDR3 length: 15 residues. V lost 6 bases and J lost 3; bases outside the gene matches: 8. CDR3 nucleotide sequence: TGTGCCAGCAGACGGACAGGCGAAGCCAATCAGCCCCAGCATTTT. Translation gives CASRRTGEANQPQHF.

This chain connects TRBV11-2 to TRBJ1-1; 9 nucleotides align to TRBD1. The V and J ends lost 8 bases and 2 bases, in that order; junction bases with no gene match: 6. The CDR3 extends over 14 amino acids. The V gene's germline CDR1 is SGHAT and CDR2 FQNNGV. This CDR3 is CASGLQGANTEAFF. The CDR3 coding sequence is TGTGCCAGCGGATTACAGGGGGCAAACACTGAAGCTTTCTTT.